The clone carrying this T cell receptor (beta chain) was seen only once. This record comes from a study of shared clonotypes between healthy human individuals. Approximately 29,000 T cell genomes, or around 300 ng DNA, went into replicate PCRs of unsorted PBMC. The table came from immunoSEQ multiplex PCR; TCRdb's copy has only in-frame clones and leaves some out. Here the sample spans approximately 470,000 clones, roughly 80% being singletons. The CDR3 runs to 15 residues. The germline CDR1 and CDR2 sequences are SGHVS and FQNEAQ. J gave up 7 bases and V 5 bases, and 9 bases lay outside the gene matches.

The receptor was derived from a woman between 40 and 50 years old in good health. Some clones in this sample may be carry-over from other donors' samples. The chain joins TRBV7-8 to TRBJ2-7; TRBD2 aligns across 12 bases. What was sequenced was PBMCs. The CDR3 reads CASSAPTSGSGEQYF. The CDR3, as DNA: TGTGCCAGCAGCGCACCGACTAGCGGGAGCGGTGAGCAGTACTTC. Based on the CDR3 plus reference TRBV7-8 and TRBJ2-7, the full variable domain is GAGVSQSPRYKVAKRGQDVALRCDPISGHVSLFWYQQALGQGPEFLTYFQNEAQLDKSGLPSDRFFAERPEGSVSTLKIQRTQQEDSAVYLCASSAPTSGSGEQYFGPGTRLTVT.